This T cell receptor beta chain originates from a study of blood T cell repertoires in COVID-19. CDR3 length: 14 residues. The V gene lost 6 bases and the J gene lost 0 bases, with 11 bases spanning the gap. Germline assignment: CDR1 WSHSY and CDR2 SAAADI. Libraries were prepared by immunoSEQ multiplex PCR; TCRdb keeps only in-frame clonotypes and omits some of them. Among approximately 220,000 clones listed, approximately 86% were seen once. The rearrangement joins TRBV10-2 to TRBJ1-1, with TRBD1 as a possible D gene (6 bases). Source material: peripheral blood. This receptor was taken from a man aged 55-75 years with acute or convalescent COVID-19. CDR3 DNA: TGCGCCAGCAGACCAACAGGGCTGAACACTGAAGCTTTCTTT. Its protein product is CASRPTGLNTEAFF.